This T cell receptor (beta chain) was sequenced for a study of STAT5B mutations in CD4+ large granular lymphocyte leukemia. Study-level information: Among healthy controls, a particular HLA allele went with more CDR3 'QG' motifs.

Between the trimmed V and J ends, which lost 4 bases and 6 bases, there was a span of 26 bases. The CDR3 has 17 amino acids. Per germline, CDR1 SQVTM and CDR2 ANQGSEA. Study findings and constraints: Higher CD4+ than CD8+ T-LGLL clonality might reflect small sample size. CD4-sorted patient repertoires seemed more clonal than healthy CD4+ repertoires. 8/27 top patient clones versus 2/35 control clones were TRBV06-family.

The assay was immunoSEQ multiplex PCR, and TCRdb's table has in-frame clones only and misses some. The table lists about 40,000 clones, roughly 79% of them singletons. Note on this clone: The target antigen is unknown.

This rearrangement joins TRBV29-1 to TRBJ2-3; D is unclear. The source is a human donor in good health. Sequenced input: CD4+ T cells from blood buffy coats. The CDR3 bases are TGCAGCGTTGGGGCCCGCGGCTTACTCACACGTGGGGATACGCAGTATTTT. Amino acids: CSVGARGLLTRGDTQYF.